This T cell receptor (beta chain) was captured by sequencing in a study of molecular identifiers for immune sequencing clone quantification. Trimming took off 7 bases at V and 1 base at J, with 15 bases between the two ends. The germline CDR1 and CDR2 sequences are GTSNPN and SVGIG (reference sequence). CDR3 length: 14 residues. MiXCR, run by TCRdb on the PCR reads, gives a single entry per CDR3 protein. The data show about 510,000 distinct CDR3 sequences, with under 30% seen just once and approximately 0.8% held by the top ten. This clonotype turned up a few times. This clonotype was sampled from a human donor in good health. Some libraries in this study had Jurkat cell RNA spiked in. Sample: naive CD8+ T cells from blood, with Jurkat cell RNA spiked in. Documented subset: FACS-sorted CD8+CD4-CCR7+CD45RA+ naive T cells. The chain recombines TRBV30 with TRBJ2-3; possibly TRBD2 for D (6 bases). CDR3 loop: CALGTFLGTDTQYF. The CDR3 DNA reads as TGTGCCTTAGGGACTTTTCTAGGCACAGATACGCAGTATTTT.